This entry concerns a single T cell receptor beta chain. Its antigen remains unknown. The data stem from a study of identifying expanded T cells in peripheral blood. Healthy donors had no documented immune events, such as infections, while sampled. The CDR3 totals 16 residues. Germline values: CDR1 SNHLY, CDR2 FYNNEI. V lost 8 bases, J lost 0 bases, and 17 bases lay in between. Study-wide points: Over about two and four weeks, about 15 and 18 clones changed, versus approximately 1.2 between replicates. Roughly two-week clone count variance significantly increased as total template count grew.

Data came from immunoSEQ multiplex PCR; TCRdb stores just in-frame clones and leaves some out. Of around 95,000 clones listed, about 90% are singletons. The clonotype comes from a person between 18 and 75 years old in good health. The specimen was blood. The chain combines TRBV2 with TRBJ1-3, with a possible D match to TRBD1 (6 bases). The CDR3: CASSPNRVSSGNTIYF. CDR3 DNA: TGTGCCAGCTCCCCAAACAGGGTATCCTCTGGAAACACCATATATTTT.